The clone carrying this T cell receptor (beta chain) was detected a few times. Its matching antigen is unknown. Trimming removed 2 bases from V and 5 bases from J, with 19 bases in between. CDR3 size: 16 residues. Germline assignment: CDR1 LGHNA and CDR2 YSLEER. The source of the sample is a study of response to subunit inactivated influenza vaccine. General observations from the study: Authors suggested few new T cells are recruited by each seasonal influenza vaccination.

TCRdb reprocessed the RT-PCR reads with MiXCR, giving one entry per CDR3 protein. The top ten hold about 10% of the sample, which has around 530,000 distinct CDR3 sequences, about 11% seen once. Sequenced material: PBMCs from blood, taken on the day of vaccination. The chain employs TRBV4-3 and TRBJ2-7, with D perhaps TRBD1 (6 bases). The receptor was derived from a man aged 50 to 60 who received an inactivated influenza vaccine. The CDR3 nucleotides are TGCGCCAGCAGCCAAATCCAGGGGCTGGCGGTCAACGAGCAGTACTTC. It is translated as CASSQIQGLAVNEQYF.